This T cell receptor (beta chain) was sequenced during a study of blood T cell repertoires in COVID-19 (dated by TCRdb to the early 2020s). At the level of the whole study: Collaborator samples came from the United States, Italy and Spain and covered acute and convalescent phases of COVID-19. The material from the prospective study consisted of cDNA or gDNA derived from T cells, B-cell-depleted T cells, or PBMCs. Subjects who had been exposed to COVID-19, were actively infected with it, or had recovered from it provided the deeply sampled blood TCRbeta repertoires that made up the dataset. The repertoires were made available in a free public database intended to serve as a resource for research on the immune response to SARS-CoV-2. Samples were obtained from the ongoing ImmuneRACE study (first 160 participants) and from over 1,000 subjects provided by 6 global collaborators. Sample metadata almost always included a de-identified subject ID, COVID-19 status, age in years and sex. Where HLA class I and class II types were available, the types were taken from metadata supplied by the sample provider, not from assay-based typing.

In the case of this clone: Its antigen is unknown. Per-nucleotide qualities are absent, and no much larger clonotype sits a single base away.

TCRbeta CDR3 regions were amplified from genomic DNA by means of the immunoSEQ Assay, a bias-controlled multiplex PCR. As for the authors' bioinformatics: The number of nucleated cells in each sample was estimated from the amplification of reference gene primers within the assay. To quantify the absolute abundance of each unique TCRbeta CDR3 rearrangement, sequence reads were collapsed and filtered. For each sample, productive Simpson clonality was calculated by taking the square root of Simpson's diversity index across productive rearrangements. The clones in this table, taken by TCRdb from immuneACCESS, are in-frame only. Not every clone is retained; where verified, under half of the shortfall comes from an unresolved V gene, and the cause of the rest is unknown. V, J and clone size were drawn from that table, and D and trimming were deduced from the DNA. This sample holds around 120,000 clones; 78% were observed only once. Roughly 2% of the sample is held by the ten biggest clonotypes.

From a lookup of the germline V gene (reference sequence), CDR1 and CDR2 are LNHDA and SQIVND. Its CDR3 holds 14 amino acids, cysteine through phenylalanine. The only DNA kept is the CDR3, 42 bases in frame from the first base. V and J lose 0 bases and 7 bases, and a span of 12 bases separates them. Summary of the overall study and its limitations: The amount of clinical and demographic metadata varied by source and participant and was provided uncurated.

The collaborating institutions used their own protocols to collect whole blood in K2EDTA tubes. For TCRbeta analysis, collaborators shipped samples in one of three forms: frozen whole blood, isolated PBMCs, or DNA extracted from either of those sample types. Sequencing used peripheral blood. This TCR came from a man aged 70-80 years with acute or convalescent COVID-19. The chain was built from TRBV19 and TRBJ1-2; the D gene cannot be named for sure. The DNA is as follows: TGTGCCAGTAGTATAGATGCGGGGTATGGTGGCTACACCTTC. The translation is CASSIDAGYGGYTF.